The 18 T cell receptor beta chains reported below all come from one sample, sequenced in a study of T cell repertoires in cytomegalovirus infection. Using its own MiXCR run on the reads, TCRdb lists one record per CDR3 protein. The sample consists of 100,000 or so distinct CDR3 sequences, 23% of them appearing once. Input material: CD8+ T cells from PBMCs. All receptors derive from a human donor in good health (CMV status not recorded). Some clones in this sample may be carry-over from other donors' samples.

This clonotype was seen more than once but under ten times. The CDR3 spells CASSEVGQGTSEQYF. In nucleotides, the CDR3 is TGCGCCAGCAGTGAGGTGGGACAGGGAACTTCGGAGCAGTACTTC. This rearrangement joins TRBV10-2 to TRBJ2-7; TRBD1 aligns across 9 bases. The germline V gene encodes CDR1 WSHSY and CDR2 SAAADI. CDR3 size: 15 residues. The V segment lost 2 bases and the J segment 7 bases; nucleotides outside the gene matches: 9.

This clonotype has a handful of counts. The chain employs TRBV28 and TRBJ2-3, with a tentative D call TRBD2 (6 bases). Looked up from germline, CDR1 is MDHEN and CDR2 is SYDVKM. Trimming stripped 1 base from V and 0 bases from J, with 11 bases between. The CDR3 sequence is 16 residues long. CDR3 in amino acids: CASSLSGDYSTDTQYF. CDR3 nucleotides: TGTGCCAGCAGTTTATCGGGGGATTATAGCACAGATACGCAGTATTTT.

A note on this clonotype: One end of the junction fails to match germline, which may point to a read error. The genes are TRBV29-1 and TRBJ1-1; 7 bases align to TRBD1. The CDR3 totals 10 residues. Looked up from germline, CDR1 is SQVTM and CDR2 is ANQGSEA. CDR3 protein: CSVEQTGLIF. CDR3 nucleotides: TGCAGCGTTGAACAGACAGGGCTTATTTTT. Supplemented by reference TRBV29-1 and TRBJ1-1, the full variable domain reads SAVISQKPSRDICQRGTSLTIQCQVDSQVTMMFWYRQQPGQSLTLIATANQGSEATYESGFVIDKFPISRPNLTFSTLTVSNMSPEDSSIYLCSVEQTGLIFGQGTRLTVV.

There are a few counts of this clonotype. The chain links TRBV15 to TRBJ1-1; 7 bases fit TRBD1. CDR1 and CDR2 from the germline V gene are LNHNV and YYDKDF (reference sequence). This CDR3 region has 12 residues. The ends lost 0 bases at V and 11 bases at J; junction bases unmatched: 3. Here the CDR3 DNA reads TGTGCCACCAGCAGAGAACAGGGGTGGGCTTTCTTT. Amino acids: CATSREQGWAFF.

The sample holds one count of this clonotype. The rearrangement links TRBV9 to TRBJ2-1; 8 nucleotides match TRBD2. Germline CDR1 SGDLS, CDR2 YYNGEE. V was clipped by 3 bases and J by 10 bases; unmatched bases: 3. The CDR3 has 12 amino acids. CDR3: CASSATSGEQFF. The CDR3 DNA sequence: TGTGCCAGCAGCGCTACTAGCGGAGAGCAGTTCTTC.

This rearrangement joins TRBV7-9 to TRBJ2-1, with TRBD1 matching over 11 bases. The CDR3 is made up of 15 amino acids. Looked up from germline, CDR1 is SEHNR and CDR2 is FQNEAQ (reference sequence). V lost 5 bases and J lost 9; bases outside the gene matches: 9. In DNA, the CDR3 is TGTGCCAGCAGCATGGGACAGGGGGTAATTTCTGAGCAGTTCTTC. It translates to CASSMGQGVISEQFF.

V and J are TRBV28 and TRBJ2-7, with TRBD1 matching 7 bases. CDR1 is MDHEN, CDR2 SYDVKM, per germline. This CDR3 spans 15 amino acids. The ends lost 5 bases at V and 3 bases at J; junction bases unmatched: 10. The CDR3 nucleotides read TGTGCCAGCAGTCGGAACAGGGGAAGTAACTACGAGCAGTACTTC. Its protein is CASSRNRGSNYEQYF.

This clonotype has more than one count but fewer than ten. The CDR3 loop is CASRHGGGNQPQHF. As DNA, the CDR3 is TGTGCCAGCAGGCATGGGGGGGGGAATCAGCCCCAGCATTTT. The V gene is TRBV7-2, the J gene TRBJ1-5; a possible D gene is TRBD1 (5 bases). The V gene's germline CDR1 is SGHTA and CDR2 FQGNSA. Trimming shortened V by 6 bases and J by 4 bases, and 13 bases separated the two germline ends. The CDR3 covers 14 residues.

This clonotype was observed once. This rearrangement joins TRBV30 to TRBJ2-7, with 7 bases identical to TRBD1. The CDR3 runs 12 residues. J gave up 4 bases and V 3 bases, and 3 bases lay outside the gene matches. CDR1 is GTSNPN and CDR2 is SVGIG in the germline V gene (reference sequence). The DNA of the CDR3 is TGTGCCTGGAGGTTGACAGGGTACGAGCAGTACTTC. This encodes CAWRLTGYEQYF. Combining the CDR3 with reference TRBV30 and TRBJ2-7 gives the whole variable domain SQTIHQWPATLVQPVGSPLSLECTVEGTSNPNLYWYRQAAGRGLQLLFYSVGIGQISSEVPQNLSASRPQDRQFILSSKKLLLSDSGFYLCAWRLTGYEQYFGPGTRLTVT.

In this sample, this clonotype turned up many times. This sequence joins TRBV27 and TRBJ2-3, with D perhaps being TRBD1 or TRBD2 (5 bases each). Trimming took off 6 bases at V and 4 bases at J, with 11 bases between the two ends. Looked up from germline, CDR1 is MNHEY and CDR2 is SMNVEV (reference sequence). CDR3 length: 13 residues. CDR3 region: CASSPGAPDTQYF. DNA for the CDR3: TGTGCCAGCAGCCCCGGGGCTCCAGATACGCAGTATTTT.

The chain recombines TRBV9 with TRBJ1-5, with D perhaps TRBD1 (5 bases). The germline gives CDR1 SGDLS, CDR2 YYNGEE. CDR3 length: 13 residues. V was shortened by 6 bases and J by 5 bases, with 12 bases between the two germline ends. CDR3: CASNGGDHQPQHF. The CDR3 DNA sequence: TGTGCCAGCAATGGGGGGGATCATCAGCCCCAGCATTTT. The full variable domain, its missing parts supplied by reference TRBV9 and TRBJ1-5, is DSGVTQTPKHLITATGQRVTLRCSPRSGDLSVYWYQQSLDQGLQFLIQYYNGEERAKGNILERFSAQQFPDLHSELNLSSLELGDSALYFCASNGGDHQPQHFGDGTRLSIL.

This sequence joins TRBV27 and TRBJ2-1, with 14 bases that match TRBD2. CDR1 and CDR2 from the germline V gene are MNHEY and SMNVEV (reference sequence). Germline trimming cut 5 bases from V and 10 bases from J; bases unmatched to any gene: 7. The CDR3 runs 15 residues. CDR3 sequence (DNA): TGTGCCAGCAGTATGGGACTAGCGGGAGTACGAGAGCAGTTCTTC. Translated: CASSMGLAGVREQFF.

The gene calls are TRBV28 and TRBJ2-7; 11 nucleotides match TRBD2. This CDR3 region has 17 residues. V shed 5 bases, J shed 2 bases, and the junction held 11 bases outside the gene matches. Germline V gene sequence: CDR1 MDHEN, CDR2 SYDVKM. CDR3 sequence reads: CASSPLASGGLAYEQYF. CDR3 coding DNA: TGTGCCAGCAGTCCCCTCGCTAGCGGGGGGCTGGCCTACGAGCAGTACTTC.

Ten or more counts support this clonotype. This chain joins TRBV7-2 and TRBJ1-4; D perhaps matches TRBD1 (6 bases). Germline CDR1 SGHTA, CDR2 FQGNSA. CDR3 size: 13 residues. Trimming stripped 2 bases from V and 11 bases from J, with 12 bases between. The CDR3 loop is CASSLLADRKLFF. In nucleotides, the CDR3 is TGTGCCAGCAGCTTACTAGCCGACAGGAAACTGTTTTTT.

There are many counts of this clonotype. This chain connects TRBV7-2 to TRBJ1-2, with D hard to call. The V end lost 7 bases, the J end lost 1 base, and 10 bases lay between the germline ends. The CDR3 is 13 amino acids. CDR1 and CDR2 from the germline V gene are SGHTA and FQGNSA. CDR3 nucleotide sequence: TGTGCCAGCAAAAAGGAGGGTAACTATGGCTACACCTTC. Translating gives CASKKEGNYGYTF.

The CDR3: CSVEGRDEQYF. As DNA, the CDR3 is TGCAGCGTTGAAGGCCGGGACGAGCAGTACTTC. This rearrangement joins TRBV29-1 to TRBJ2-7; D gene ambiguous. Germline CDR1 SQVTM, CDR2 ANQGSEA. The CDR3 extends over 11 amino acids. Between the trimmed V and J ends, which lost 1 base and 5 bases, there was a span of 6 bases.

The rearrangement uses TRBV12-3 or TRBV12-4 and TRBJ2-7; D unclear. The CDR3 covers 12 residues. Trimming took off 3 bases at V and 1 base at J, with 4 bases between the two ends. Written as DNA, the CDR3 is TGTGCCAGCAGTTTCATATCCTACGAGCAGTACTTC. Translating gives CASSFISYEQYF.

The CDR3 DNA reads TGCAGCGTTGAAGAGAGGGGTAGTTGGTACGAGACCCAGTACTTC. Translation gives CSVEERGSWYETQYF. The rearrangement joins TRBV29-1 to TRBJ2-5; either TRBD1 or TRBD2 may fit D (5 bases each). Germline V gives CDR1 SQVTM, CDR2 ANQGSEA. The CDR3 is 15 residues long. Trimming took off 0 bases at V and 5 bases at J, with 16 bases between the two ends.